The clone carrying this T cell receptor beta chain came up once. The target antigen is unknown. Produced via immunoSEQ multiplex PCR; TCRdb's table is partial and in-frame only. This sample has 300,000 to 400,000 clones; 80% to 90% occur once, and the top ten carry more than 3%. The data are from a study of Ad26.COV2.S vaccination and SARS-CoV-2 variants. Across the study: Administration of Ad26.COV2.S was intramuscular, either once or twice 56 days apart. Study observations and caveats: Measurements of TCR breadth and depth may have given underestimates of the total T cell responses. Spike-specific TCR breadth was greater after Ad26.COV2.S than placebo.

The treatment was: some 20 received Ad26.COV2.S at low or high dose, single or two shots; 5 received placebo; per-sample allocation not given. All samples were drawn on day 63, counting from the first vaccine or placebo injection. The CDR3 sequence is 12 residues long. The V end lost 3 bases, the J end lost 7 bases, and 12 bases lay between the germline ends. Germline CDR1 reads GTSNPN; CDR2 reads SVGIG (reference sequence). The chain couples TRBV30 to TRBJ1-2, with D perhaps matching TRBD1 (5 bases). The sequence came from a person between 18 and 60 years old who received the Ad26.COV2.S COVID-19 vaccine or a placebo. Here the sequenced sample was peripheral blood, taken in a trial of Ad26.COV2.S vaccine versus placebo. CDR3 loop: CAWSPQEIGYTF. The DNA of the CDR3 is TGTGCCTGGAGCCCACAGGAAATTGGCTACACCTTC.